A single sample is the source of the 11 T cell receptor beta chains below, sequenced in a study of neurological immune-mediated disorders. The time point here: longitudinal time-point 3. Using its own MiXCR run on the 5' RACE reads, TCRdb lists one record per CDR3 protein. The sample yields 85,000 to 110,000 distinct CDR3 sequences, 11% seen once. The sequencing input was PBMCs. The receptor source for this set is a female donor with HTLV-1-associated myelopathy (HAM/TSP).

A few counts support this clonotype. V and J are TRBV7-2 and TRBJ2-7, with D unclear. CDR1 SGHTA and CDR2 FQGNSA come from the germline V gene. V dropped 0 bases and J dropped 3 bases, with 18 bases sitting between them. This CDR3 is built from 17 residues. The DNA of the CDR3 is TGTGCCAGCAGCTTAGCTGGTCCTCCCGCCTCTTTCTACGAGCAGTACTTC. This encodes CASSLAGPPASFYEQYF.

This clonotype was picked up many times. The rearrangement uses TRBV12-3 or TRBV12-4 and TRBJ2-7, with 9 bases identical to TRBD1. J was trimmed by 2 bases and V by 1 base; bases with no gene match: 3. The CDR3 is 15 amino acids. The CDR3 DNA reads as TGTGCCAGCAGTTTAGAGACAGGGGGTCCCTACGAGCAGTACTTC. Amino acids: CASSLETGGPYEQYF.

This clonotype has a count of ten or more. The chain uses TRBV6-5 and TRBJ1-1; 11 bases are a match to TRBD1. Trimming at V came to 6 bases and at J to 8 bases, leaving 8 bases not matched to a gene. The CDR3 is 14 amino acids. The germline CDR1 and CDR2 sequences are MNHEY and SVGAGI. CDR3 DNA sequence: TGTGCCAGCAGGAGGGGACAGGGGGTCGCGGAAGCTTTCTTT. It is translated as CASRRGQGVAEAFF.

This clonotype was recorded at least ten times. The genes are TRBV11-2 and TRBJ2-2; D possibly corresponds to TRBD1 (6 bases). CDR3 length: 16 residues. Germline V gene sequence: CDR1 SGHAT, CDR2 FQNNGV. V lost 3 bases and J lost 1, with 12 bases in between. CDR3 amino acids: CASSFPQGQNTGELFF. The CDR3 region has the DNA TGTGCCAGCAGCTTCCCGCAGGGACAGAACACCGGGGAGCTGTTTTTT.

The sample holds a few counts of this clonotype. The chain couples TRBV30 to TRBJ2-7; 9 bases match TRBD1. Unmatched junction bases numbered 5, after V lost 0 bases and J lost 2 bases. Germline values: CDR1 GTSNPN, CDR2 SVGIG (reference sequence). The CDR3 spans 15 residues. CDR3 nucleotides: TGTGCCTGGAGTGTGGGGACAGGGTTTGCCTACGAGCAGTACTTC. Its translation: CAWSVGTGFAYEQYF.

As to this clonotype: A much larger clone lies a single base off, so this may be a read error. The chain joins TRBV5-5 to TRBJ1-2; TRBD1 might be the D (6 bases). This CDR3 has 16 residues. Germline V CDR1 and CDR2: SGHKS, YYEKEE (reference sequence). CDR3 region: CASSLAPTGPNYCYTF. In DNA form, the CDR3 reads TGTGCCAGCAGCTTGGCGCCGACAGGTCCGAACTATTGCTACACCTTC. The full variable domain, with the rest looked up from reference TRBV5-5 and TRBJ1-2, is DAGVTQSPTHLIKTRGQQVTLRCSPISGHKSVSWYQQVLGQGPQFIFQYYEKEERGRGNFPDRFSARQFPNYSSELNVNALLLGDSALYLCASSLAPTGPNYCYTFGSGTRLTVV.

This clonotype was detected many times. The gene calls are TRBV20-1 and TRBJ1-1; tentatively, D is TRBD1 (6 bases). CDR3 length equals 13 residues. The germline V and J ends were trimmed by 2 bases and 1 base, with 8 bases remaining between them. The germline gives CDR1 DFQATT, CDR2 SNEGSKA (reference sequence). The CDR3 sequence: CSARQDRNTEAFF. In DNA form, the CDR3 reads TGCAGTGCTAGACAGGACAGGAACACTGAAGCTTTCTTT.

This clonotype was counted at least ten times. CDR3 region: CASSLRGGHADTQYF. Written as DNA, the CDR3 is TGTGCCAGCAGCTTACGGGGGGGCCATGCAGATACGCAGTATTTT. V and J are TRBV5-6 and TRBJ2-3, with TRBD2 identical over 8 bases. CDR3 length equals 15 residues. V was clipped by 2 bases and J by 4 bases; unmatched bases: 6. Germline-derived CDR1 and CDR2 are SGHDT and YYEEEE. The full variable domain, with the rest looked up from reference TRBV5-6 and TRBJ2-3, is DAGVTQSPTHLIKTRGQQVTLRCSPKSGHDTVSWYQQALGQGPQFIFQYYEEEERQRGNFPDRFSGHQFPNYSSELNVNALLLGDSALYLCASSLRGGHADTQYFGPGTRLTVL.

This clonotype occurred many times. The chain recombines TRBV3-1 with TRBJ1-1; no definite D call. V lost 1 base to trimming and J lost 1 base, with 4 bases between them. The CDR3 is 13 amino acids. CDR1 is LGHDT, CDR2 YNNKEL, per germline (reference sequence). The CDR3 spells CASSQAGNTEAFF. DNA for the CDR3: TGTGCCAGCAGCCAAGCCGGGAACACTGAAGCTTTCTTT.

In its sample, this clonotype was seen a few times. The chain uses TRBV5-1 and TRBJ2-5, with D possibly matching TRBD2 (6 bases). The ends were cut back, 2 bases at V and 4 bases at J, with 9 bases in the middle. This CDR3 is built from 13 residues. In germline, CDR1 is SGHRS, CDR2 YFSETQ. The CDR3 is CASSLAGTETQYF. Written as DNA, the CDR3 is TGCGCCAGCAGCTTAGCGGGTACAGAGACCCAGTACTTC.

V and J are TRBV5-1 and TRBJ2-7; D may be TRBD1 (5 bases). V was trimmed by 2 bases and J by 1 base, leaving 13 bases between them. The germline V gene encodes CDR1 SGHRS and CDR2 YFSETQ. This CDR3 comprises 15 residues. This chain's CDR3 is CASSFVDSMSYEQYF. CDR3 DNA: TGCGCCAGCAGCTTTGTAGACAGCATGTCCTACGAGCAGTACTTC.